This TCR beta chain emerged from a study of post-analysis software for immune sequencing data (dated by TCRdb to between 2014 and 2017). Background on the whole study: Disease courses on record covered relapsing-remitting, secondary progressive and progressive-relapsing multiple sclerosis, though some patients had no subtype annotation. The patient repertoires were set against about eleven previously published healthy control repertoires from donors whose ages ranged from roughly 6 to 27 years. A subset of samples was prepared in parallel using single-end sample barcoding, then pooled and co-amplified after Illumina adapter ligation. Summary of the overall study and its limitations: Strong co-clustering of samples prepared in the same batch was shown by direct clustering with F measure, prompting a batch-effect correction. The multiple sclerosis patient group was slightly younger than the control group. Significantly lower normalized Chao1 diversity was found in multiple sclerosis patients than in controls, suggesting substantial peripheral T-cell clonal expansion.

TCR beta repertoires were profiled from peripheral blood of roughly 13 young patients with multiple sclerosis to demonstrate the VDJtools post-analysis software. The multiple sclerosis patients were children and adolescents ranging in age from roughly 6 to 16 years. Preparation of the library involved PCR. The instrument given in TCRdb is Illumina HiSeq 2500. Unique molecular identifiers were incorporated into TCR beta cDNA libraries to reduce PCR and sequencing biases. Approximately 500,000 cDNA molecules were obtained per 1 to 10 million input T cells, so each molecule approximated one T cell. The patient libraries were prepared and sequenced using the same protocol as the earlier healthy control dataset. Samples belonging to the same batch were prepared together, multiplexed and sequenced on a shared HiSeq lane. The authors processed their data as follows. Raw barcoded reads were processed with MIGEC, discarding single-read molecular identifier groups before consensus assembly and CDR3 extraction. Clonotype tables were post-analysed with VDJtools, normalizing diversity by down-sampling all datasets to the smallest sample size. Repertoire overlap clustering matched CDR3 amino acid but not nucleotide sequences to correct batch-related cross-sample contamination. In TCRdb, the public reads were trimmed at Q25 with fastp and aligned with MiXCR, with productive beta chains retained. A single entry per CDR3 protein holds the most common genes and DNA from its merged rows. None of the V and J calls come from the authors' own analysis; TCRdb made them. This sample gives some 690,000 distinct CDR3 sequences in total; just under 30% of them show up just once. The ten largest account for approximately 0.55% of the sample.

As concerns this clonotype: The clone's antigen remains unknown. Base qualities are not at hand, and no much larger clone is one base apart.

The sequence derives from a girl aged 5 to 17 with multiple sclerosis. The specimen sequenced was blood.

The CDR3 protein is CASSPSRGSEQFF. The bases are TGTGCCAGCTCACCATCGAGGGGTAGTGAGCAGTTCTTC. Recombination joined TRBV18 with TRBJ2-1; the D gene could be TRBD1 or TRBD2, each one agreeing over 5 bases. The CDR3 goes from the cysteine to the phenylalanine over 13 residues. Here the CDR3 DNA is all that survives: 39 bases in frame from base 1. The germline V gene provides CDR1 KGHSH and CDR2 LQKENI. V loses 2 bases of germline sequence and J loses 9 bases, and the interval between the two ends is 11 bases.